This T cell receptor (beta chain) was profiled in a study of cytomegalovirus exposure and HLA in healthy donors. The study, taken as a whole, reports: Confirmation was obtained in vitro that a few CMV-associated chains are specific for CMV antigens. With high specificity and sensitivity, the classifier reportedly diagnosed cytomegalovirus status.

The protocol was immunoSEQ multiplex PCR, while the TCRdb copy is restricted to in-frame clones and leaves out a portion. The top ten clones hold around 2.1% of a sample with some 150,000 clones, approximately 86% of them seen once. Donors came from a validation cohort of 95 to 150 subjects, distinct from the first 666-subject cohort. Concerning this clone: The antigen is undetermined.

Germline lookup yields CDR1 MNHEY and CDR2 SVGAGI. CDR3 length: 14 amino acids. Trimming at V came to 5 bases and at J to 4 bases, leaving 6 bases not matched to a gene. This receptor was taken from a human donor in good health. The sample was PBMCs. V and J are TRBV6-5 and TRBJ1-1, with 8 nucleotides matching TRBD1. In DNA, the CDR3 is TGTGCCAGCAGTCCCGGACAGGGTAGCACTGAAGCTTTCTTT. Translated: CASSPGQGSTEAFF.